The present TCR beta chain was sequenced within a study of cytomegalovirus exposure and HLA in healthy donors. The CDR3 contains 15 residues. Trimming removed 4 bases from V and 3 bases from J; junction bases left unmatched: 8. Germline assignment: CDR1 SGHKS and CDR2 YYEKEE (reference sequence). It was with 60 Vbeta and 13 Jbeta primers that the PCR ran. TCRdb's table, derived via immunoSEQ multiplex PCR, lists solely in-frame clones and lacks some. The sample records roughly 190,000 clones, roughly 77% being singletons. Specimen: PBMCs. The V call is TRBV5-5, the J call TRBJ1-2; 8 nucleotides align to TRBD1. This TCR derives from a man aged 30 to 45 in good health and CMV-seropositive. CDR3: CASSPGQAVHYGYTF. The CDR3, as DNA: TGTGCCAGCAGCCCGGGACAGGCCGTACACTATGGCTACACCTTC.